A single sample is the source of the 14 T cell receptor beta chains below, sequenced in a study of blood T cell repertoires in COVID-19 (dated by TCRdb to 2018 to 2021). The protocol used for the library was the immunoSEQ multiplex PCR assay. Entries here come from immuneACCESS through TCRdb and include only in-frame sequences with V and J called. Some clones fail to appear in such tables; in the studies checked, an unresolved V gene covers under half of the shortfall, and the cause of the remainder is unknown. The sample table contains approximately 170,000 clones; only one count was recorded for about 80% of them. The ten largest make up about a tenth of the sample. The sample consisted of peripheral blood. The origin of the receptors is a man in his sixties or seventies with active or convalescent COVID-19.

This chain uses TRBV6-6 with TRBJ1-2; D unclear. CDR1 is MNHNY and CDR2 is SVGAGI in the germline V gene (reference sequence). The germline V and J ends were trimmed by 10 bases and 4 bases, with 10 bases remaining between them. This CDR3 spans 11 amino acids. The CDR3, as DNA: TGTGCCACAAGCCCCTCCTATGGCTACACCTTC. It specifies CATSPSYGYTF.

The CDR3 loop is CASSLSGLGNEKLFF. The CDR3 DNA is TGTGCCAGCAGCTTGTCAGGGCTGGGTAATGAAAAACTGTTTTTT. This chain joins TRBV7-9 and TRBJ1-4; a weak D match, TRBD1 (5 bases). CDR3 length: 15 amino acids. The germline gives CDR1 SEHNR, CDR2 FQNEAQ (reference sequence). V was clipped by 3 bases and J by 4 bases, with 12 bases between them.

The sample holds one count of this clone. The rearrangement links TRBV9 to TRBJ1-1; a weak D match, TRBD1 (5 bases). The CDR3 loop spans 14 amino acids. V lost 2 bases and J 1 base, leaving 9 bases between the germline ends. Germline loops: CDR1 SGDLS, CDR2 YYNGEE. The CDR3 DNA reads as TGTGCCAGCAGCGTCGCAGGGCCGAACACTGAAGCTTTCTTT. This codes for CASSVAGPNTEAFF.

This sequence joins TRBV2 and TRBJ1-5; tentatively, D is TRBD1 (5 bases). V shed 4 bases and J shed 0 bases, with 13 bases lying between them. Germline CDR1 SNHLY, CDR2 FYNNEI. This CDR3 region has 16 residues. CDR3 nucleotide sequence: TGTGCCAGCAGTGTAGTAGGCGGGGGTAGCAATCAGCCCCAGCATTTT. Protein sequence: CASSVVGGGSNQPQHF.

The chain joins TRBV11-2 to TRBJ2-7; 7 bases are a match to TRBD2. CDR1 and CDR2 from the germline V gene are SGHAT and FQNNGV. The CDR3 totals 15 residues. V lost 2 bases, J lost 2 bases, and 6 bases stayed unmatched. The CDR3 bases are TGTGCCAGCAGCTTATCTAGCGGAATCGCCTACGAGCAGTACTTC. Protein sequence: CASSLSSGIAYEQYF.

This chain connects TRBV10-2 to TRBJ2-7; 7 bases agree with TRBD2. There are 16 residues in the CDR3. From germline, CDR1 is WSHSY and CDR2 SAAADI. V dropped 6 bases and J dropped 3; count of bases not matched to a gene: 14. Here the CDR3 reads CASRPPRTSLVYEQYF. The CDR3 region has the DNA TGCGCCAGCAGACCCCCGAGGACTAGTCTCGTCTACGAGCAGTACTTC.

This chain joins TRBV30 and TRBJ1-1, with TRBD1 matching 9 bases. Per germline, CDR1 GTSNPN and CDR2 SVGIG (reference sequence). After removal of 0 bases from V and 10 bases from J, the junction contained 6 bases not matched to a gene. The CDR3 totals 13 residues. CDR3 in amino acids: CAWSVQGTGLAFF. The CDR3 region has the DNA TGTGCCTGGAGTGTACAAGGGACAGGGTTAGCTTTCTTT.

CDR3 protein: CASSTNDRVGTGELFF. In DNA form, the CDR3 reads TGTGCCAGTAGTACAAATGACAGGGTCGGGACCGGGGAGCTGTTTTTT. The chain employs TRBV19 and TRBJ2-2; TRBD1 agrees at 7 bases. This CDR3 contains 16 residues. The trim removed 4 bases at V and 5 bases at J, leaving 10 bases unmatched. Germline assignment: CDR1 LNHDA and CDR2 SQIVND (reference sequence).

V and J are TRBV18 and TRBJ1-1; D perhaps matches TRBD1 (6 bases). Germline CDR1 and CDR2: KGHSH and LQKENI. V shed 3 bases and J shed 0 bases, with 8 bases lying between them. This CDR3 has 14 amino acids. The CDR3 protein is CASSPGQLNTEAFF. In nucleotides, the CDR3 is TGTGCCAGCTCACCGGGACAACTGAACACTGAAGCTTTCTTT. The whole variable domain, filled in from reference TRBV18 and TRBJ1-1, reads NAGVMQNPRHLVRRRGQEARLRCSPMKGHSHVYWYRQLPEEGLKFMVYLQKENIIDESGMPKERFSAEFPKEGPSILRIQQVVRGDSAAYFCASSPGQLNTEAFFGQGTRLTVV.

This chain uses TRBV27 with TRBJ2-7; tentative D call: TRBD2 (6 bases). V lost 5 bases and J 6 bases, leaving 20 bases between the germline ends. The CDR3 covers 15 residues. Germline V CDR1 and CDR2: MNHEY, SMNVEV (reference sequence). The CDR3, as DNA: TGTGCCAGCAGTCCGATTACTAGCCTTCGGGGCGAGCAGTACTTC. As protein: CASSPITSLRGEQYF.

The rearrangement uses TRBV7-3 and TRBJ1-2; TRBD1 aligns across 9 bases. The J segment lost 2 bases and the V segment lost 1 base, leaving 8 bases of the junction unmatched. The CDR3 extends over 17 amino acids. CDR1 and CDR2 from the germline V gene are SGHTA and FQGTGA. The CDR3 protein is CASSLRAPGQGNYGYTF. The CDR3 DNA reads as TGTGCCAGCAGCTTAAGGGCTCCAGGACAGGGGAACTATGGCTACACCTTC.

This clone was seen a few times. The chain uses TRBV19 and TRBJ1-5; D remains unclear. Trimming cost V 7 bases and J 2 bases, with 12 bases left between them. Germline loops: CDR1 LNHDA, CDR2 SQIVND (reference sequence). This CDR3 spans 14 amino acids. The CDR3: CASNSASRNQPQHF. The CDR3 DNA sequence: TGTGCCAGTAATAGTGCCTCCCGCAATCAGCCCCAGCATTTT. The full variable domain, with the rest looked up from reference TRBV19 and TRBJ1-5, is DGGITQSPKYLFRKEGQNVTLSCEQNLNHDAMYWYRQDPGQGLRLIYYSQIVNDFQKGDIAEGYSVSREKKESFPLTVTSAQKNPTAFYLCASNSASRNQPQHFGDGTRLSIL.

V gene TRBV7-2 combines with J gene TRBJ2-1, with 9 bases matching TRBD2. The germline CDR1 and CDR2 sequences are SGHTA and FQGNSA. CDR3 length: 15 residues. After removal of 5 bases from V and 2 bases from J, the junction contained 4 bases not matched to a gene. This CDR3 is CASSPTSGTYNEQFF. DNA of the CDR3: TGTGCCAGCAGCCCGACTAGCGGTACCTACAATGAGCAGTTCTTC.

The CDR3, as DNA: TGTGCCAGCAGTTACTCTGGCAGTAAAGAGACCCAGTACTTC. It translates to CASSYSGSKETQYF. This chain connects TRBV6-5 to TRBJ2-5; D is undetermined. CDR3 length equals 14 residues. Germline V gene lookup returns CDR1 MNHEY and CDR2 SVGAGI. The V gene lost 0 bases and the J gene lost 3 bases, with 8 bases spanning the gap.